Detailed here is one T cell receptor beta chain. Its target is not known. The length of the CDR3 is 12 residues. Looked up from germline, CDR1 is MNHEY and CDR2 is SMNVEV (reference sequence). Trimming took off 8 bases at V and 8 bases at J, with 15 bases between the two ends. This PCR relied on a set of 60 Vbeta primers and 13 Jbeta primers. The assay was immunoSEQ multiplex PCR, and TCRdb's table has in-frame clones only and misses some. The data contain around 110,000 clones, 77% of them singletons. The data stem from a study of cytomegalovirus exposure and HLA in healthy donors. Study-level points and caveats: Likely technical artifact: a cluster of highly shared sequence variants.

This TCR derives from a male donor in good health and CMV-seronegative. The specimen was PBMCs. J is TRBJ1-2 and V is TRBV27; D gene ambiguous. The CDR3 bases are TGTGCCAGCGGGCTATATGGTAGGGGCTACACCTTC. It yields the protein CASGLYGRGYTF.